A single sample gave rise to the 8 T cell receptor beta chains below, sequenced in a study of fetal regulatory T cell absence and autoimmunity. The assay was immunoSEQ multiplex PCR, and TCRdb's table has in-frame clones only and misses some. The table lists around 100,000 clones, approximately 79% of them singletons. Sequenced material: pancreas tissue. These receptors all come from a male donor with IPEX syndrome.

The V gene is TRBV6-6, the J gene TRBJ2-7; D might be TRBD2 (7 bases). The V gene's germline CDR1 is MNHNY and CDR2 SVGAGI (reference sequence). Trimming removed 7 bases from V and 2 bases from J, with 15 bases in between. This CDR3 has 14 residues. CDR3 in amino acids: CASTARGAPYEQYF. Here the CDR3 DNA reads TGTGCCAGCACCGCCCGGGGGGCCCCCTACGAGCAGTACTTC.

The rearrangement links TRBV30 to TRBJ2-7, with D unclear. CDR3 length: 13 amino acids. Germline V gene lookup returns CDR1 GTSNPN and CDR2 SVGIG (reference sequence). The CDR3: CASSLPGRYEQYF. CDR3 nucleotide sequence: TGTGCTTCGTCCCTCCCAGGTCGCTACGAGCAGTACTTC.

Worth noting for this clone: At one of its ends the junction is not consistent with the germline gene, which may arise from a read error. The gene calls are TRBV27 and TRBJ2-2; possibly TRBD1 or TRBD2 for D (6 bases each). Germline assignment: CDR1 MNHEY and CDR2 SMNVEV (reference sequence). The length of the CDR3 is 13 residues. CDR3 sequence reads: CASEGGRHRGAVF. The CDR3 DNA sequence: TGTGCCAGCGAGGGGGGTCGACACCGGGGAGCTGTTTTT.

This rearrangement joins TRBV27 to TRBJ2-3, with 7 nucleotides matching TRBD1. Germline CDR1 and CDR2: MNHEY and SMNVEV (reference sequence). The CDR3 is 15 amino acids. Losses at the gene ends were 5 bases for V and 2 bases for J; bases not matched to a gene: 7. The CDR3 spells CASSHPGQYTDTQYF. Here the CDR3 DNA reads TGTGCCAGCAGTCATCCGGGACAGTACACAGATACGCAGTATTTT.

The V and J genes are TRBV4-1 and TRBJ1-1, with D hard to call. Germline V gives CDR1 MGHRA, CDR2 YSYEKL. The CDR3 is 13 residues long. V dropped 5 bases and J dropped 8 bases, with 15 bases sitting between them. In DNA form, the CDR3 reads TGCGCCAGCAGCTCGAAAGTTTTCTCAGAAGCTTTCTTT. It specifies CASSSKVFSEAFF.

The rearrangement joins TRBV5-4 to TRBJ2-3; tentative D call: TRBD1 (6 bases). CDR1 is SGHNT and CDR2 is YYREEE in the germline V gene (reference sequence). The CDR3 consists of 16 residues. The V gene lost 3 bases and the J gene lost 1 base, with 15 bases spanning the gap. The DNA for the CDR3 is TGTGCCAGCAGCTCTGTTGGGGGCCGCCGCACAGATACGCAGTATTTT. Its protein product is CASSSVGGRRTDTQYF.

This chain connects TRBV5-4 to TRBJ2-7; 13 bases are a match to TRBD2. Germline loops: CDR1 SGHNT, CDR2 YYREEE (reference sequence). Trimming removed 3 bases from V and 3 bases from J; junction bases left unmatched: 3. The length of the CDR3 is 15 residues. CDR3 amino acids: CASSSGTSGVYEQYF. CDR3 in DNA: TGTGCCAGCAGCTCCGGGACTAGCGGGGTCTACGAGCAGTACTTC.

The chain uses TRBV6-1 and TRBJ2-2, with D maybe TRBD1 (5 bases). Between the trimmed V and J ends, which lost 0 bases and 8 bases, there was a span of 10 bases. This CDR3 is built from 14 residues. Germline-derived CDR1 and CDR2 are MNHNS and SASEGT. The CDR3, as DNA: TGTGCCAGCAGTGAAGCGTTGGGGCTAGGGGAGCTGTTTTTT. Its protein product is CASSEALGLGELFF.